These T cell receptor beta chains were read from a single sample in a study of PD-L1 blockade in urothelial cancer. The assay was immunoSEQ multiplex PCR, and TCRdb's table has in-frame clones only and misses some. Among around 100,000 clones listed, around nine tenths were seen once. The specimen comprised PBMCs, sampled around atezolizumab (anti-PD-L1) treatment. These receptors all stem from a man aged 55 to 70 with urothelial cancer. Each CDR3 is given with its conserved first and last residue. Each record gives: clone size, D gene, J gene, V gene, CDR3 DNA, CDR3 protein. D genes are given only for firm matches. Size tells how often a clone was seen (once, few, many) or the class of an expanded clone, and some rows leave it out.

>-|TRBD2|TRBJ2-1|TRBV11-2
TGTGCCAGCACCAGAGACCCTAGCGGTGGTGAGCAGTTCTTC
CASTRDPSGGEQFF
>-|-|TRBJ1-2|TRBV7-2
TGTGCCAGCAGCCACGGGGGGAGTTCCAACTATGGCTACACCTTC
CASSHGGSSNYGYTF
>-|TRBD1|TRBJ2-2|TRBV9
TGTGCCAGCAGAGCCGGGACAGGGAACACCGGGGAGCTGTTTTTT
CASRAGTGNTGELFF
>once|TRBD2|TRBJ2-1|TRBV7-9
TGTGCCAGCAGCTTACGGACTAGCGGGTACTCCTACAATGAGCAGTTCTTC
CASSLRTSGYSYNEQFF
>-|TRBD2|TRBJ2-5|TRBV30
TGTGGGGGGGACGGCGGGGGGGAGACCCAGTACTTC
CGGDGGGETQYF
>few|-|TRBJ2-7|TRBV5-6
TGTGCCAGCAGTGGAGACTACTACGAGCAGTACTTC
CASSGDYYEQYF
>-|TRBD2|TRBJ2-7|TRBV7-9
TGTGCCAGCGGACTAGCGGGAGGGCCAAGCACCTACGAGCAGTACTTC
CASGLAGGPSTYEQYF
>-|TRBD1|TRBJ2-7|TRBV6-6
TGTGCCAGCAGAGCAGGGACAGGGGTTGCCTACGAGCAGTACTTC
CASRAGTGVAYEQYF
>-|TRBD2|TRBJ2-5|TRBV14
TGTGCCAGCAGCACCCCTTTGGGACTAGCGGGAGGCGAGACCCAGTACTTC
CASSTPLGLAGGETQYF
>few|-|TRBJ2-1|TRBV27
TGTGCCAGCAGCGGACTCAACTACAATGAGCAGTTCTTC
CASSGLNYNEQFF
>-|-|TRBJ2-1|TRBV5-3
TGTGCCAGAAGCTTGGTGGAGGGTAAGGGACCAACAGACTCCTACAATGAGCAGTTCTTC
CARSLVEGKGPTDSYNEQFF
>-|-|TRBJ1-1|TRBV11-2
TGTGCCAGCAGCAGGCAGGGCAACACTGAAGCTTTCTTT
CASSRQGNTEAFF
>once|TRBD1|TRBJ2-3|TRBV10-3
TGTGCCATCAGCCGACAGGGTAGCACAGATACGCAGTATTTT
CAISRQGSTDTQYF
>-|-|TRBJ2-2|TRBV27
TGTGCCAGCAGCCTTCAGTACGGGGAGCTGTTTTTT
CASSLQYGELFF
>-|TRBD1|TRBJ2-5|TRBV9
TGTGCCAGCAGCGTAAGGGGGCGGGAGACCCAGTACTTC
CASSVRGRETQYF
>few|-|TRBJ2-1|TRBV30
TGTGCCTGGAGTGACCTCCCGGGAAACAATGAGCAGTTCTTC
CAWSDLPGNNEQFF
>-|-|TRBJ1-1|TRBV9
TGTGCCAGCAGCCCTGGGGGAGGGAACACTGAAGCTTTCTTT
CASSPGGGNTEAFF
>-|TRBD2|TRBJ2-2|TRBV28
TGTGCCAGCAGTTTCCCTAGCGGCACCGGGGAGCTGTTTTTT
CASSFPSGTGELFF
>-|TRBD1|TRBJ2-3|TRBV10-1
TGCGCCAGCAGTGGGGCGGACAGGGGAGTTGGAGATACGCAGTATTTT
CASSGADRGVGDTQYF
>-|TRBD1|TRBJ1-2|TRBV9
TGTGCCAGGAAACTCCGGGACAGGGGGGAAGATGGCTACACCTTC
CARKLRDRGEDGYTF